The clone carrying this TCR beta chain was observed at least ten times. What it recognizes is unknown. Original analysis: The study's classifier, a distant-metastasis tool for papillary thyroid cancer, was built using CDR3 differences across clinicopathological groups. With MiXCR, TCRdb called clones anew from the PCR reads. It is TCRdb's table, rather than the study itself, that gives the V and J calls and clone size. This sample has roughly 93,000 clones, with roughly 13% found just once. This sample is part of a study of metastatic and nonmetastatic thyroid tumors. The overall study: From malignant and benign thyroid patients, repertoires in blood and in tumor or nodule tissue were compared.

Study-wide results and caveats: In both blood and tumor samples, TCR beta diversity was reported significantly higher for malignant than benign nodules.

Germline lookup yields CDR1 DFQATT and CDR2 SNEGSKA (reference sequence). Trimming removed 1 base from V and 0 bases from J, with 21 bases in between. This CDR3 is 19 amino acids long. Nobody among the patients had been given any treatment before thyroid surgery. Sequencing was performed on blood. This TCR derives from a female donor with papillary thyroid cancer or a benign thyroid nodule (not recorded which). Some clones in this sample may be carry-over from other donors' samples. The V gene is TRBV20-1, the J gene TRBJ1-4; D might be TRBD1 (5 bases). This CDR3 is CSARAFPGRQLATNEKLFF. As DNA, the CDR3 is TGCAGTGCTAGAGCATTTCCGGGACGGCAACTCGCAACTAATGAAAAACTGTTTTTT.